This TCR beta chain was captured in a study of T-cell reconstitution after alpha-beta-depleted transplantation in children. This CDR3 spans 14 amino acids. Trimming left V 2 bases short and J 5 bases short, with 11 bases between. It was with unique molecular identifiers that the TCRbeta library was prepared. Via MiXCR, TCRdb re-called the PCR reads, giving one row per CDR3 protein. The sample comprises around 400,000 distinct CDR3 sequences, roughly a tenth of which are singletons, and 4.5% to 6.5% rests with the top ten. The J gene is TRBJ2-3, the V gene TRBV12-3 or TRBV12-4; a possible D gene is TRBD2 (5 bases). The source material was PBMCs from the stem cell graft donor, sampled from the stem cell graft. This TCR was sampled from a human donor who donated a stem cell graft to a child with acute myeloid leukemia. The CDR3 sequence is CASSLREYEDTQYF. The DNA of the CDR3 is TGTGCCAGCAGTTTAAGGGAGTACGAAGATACGCAGTATTTT.